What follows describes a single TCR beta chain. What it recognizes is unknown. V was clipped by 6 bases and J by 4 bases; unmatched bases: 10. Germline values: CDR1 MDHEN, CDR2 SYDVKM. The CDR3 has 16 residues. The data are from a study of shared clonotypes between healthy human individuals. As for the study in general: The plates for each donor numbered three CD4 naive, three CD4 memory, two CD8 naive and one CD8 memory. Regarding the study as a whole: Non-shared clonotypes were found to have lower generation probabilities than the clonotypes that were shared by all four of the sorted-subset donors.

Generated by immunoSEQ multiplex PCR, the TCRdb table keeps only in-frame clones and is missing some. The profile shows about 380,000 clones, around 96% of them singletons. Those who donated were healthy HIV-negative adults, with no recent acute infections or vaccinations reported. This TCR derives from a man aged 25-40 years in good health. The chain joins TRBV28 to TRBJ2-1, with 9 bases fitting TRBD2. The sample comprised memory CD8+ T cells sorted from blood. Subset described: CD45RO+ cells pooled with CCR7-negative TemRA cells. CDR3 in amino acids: CASRPLAGTAYNEQFF. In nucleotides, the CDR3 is TGTGCCAGCAGACCCCTAGCGGGAACGGCATACAATGAGCAGTTCTTC.